The rows below give T cell receptor beta chains drawn from one sample of a study of lymphopenia after photon versus proton radiotherapy. TCRdb keeps only in-frame clones here, not all; method: immunoSEQ multiplex PCR. The sample contains thousands of clones, about 88% of which appear only once. The sample in question was peripheral blood, obtained from a patient treated with photon-based radiotherapy. The receptor set was obtained from a woman between 70 and 85 years old with pancreatic cancer. Each CDR3 is given with its conserved first and last residue. Each record gives: V gene, clone size, J gene, D gene, CDR3 protein, CDR3 DNA. The D gene is left open where the match is weak. Size is omitted from some rows. Given values are once, few, many or a class for expanded clones.

TRBV7-8	once	TRBJ2-7	-	CASSLSGNEQYF	TGTGCCAGCAGCTTATCTGGGAACGAGCAGTACTTC
TRBV28	few	TRBJ1-5	-	CASSSRVIMPQHF	TGTGCCAGCAGCTCCAGGGTAATCATGCCCCAGCATTTT
TRBV21-1	-	TRBJ2-3	-	CASSKRTSGDTQYF	TGTGCCAGCAGCAAACGGACTAGCGGAGATACGCAGTATTTT
TRBV5-1	-	TRBJ2-3	TRBD2	CASSLGTSISTDTQYF	TGCGCCAGCAGCTTGGGGACTAGTATTAGCACAGATACGCAGTATTTT
TRBV5-6	-	TRBJ2-1	-	CASSFGEVVSEQFF	TGTGCCAGCAGCTTTGGAGAGGTAGTAAGTGAGCAGTTCTTC
TRBV4-2	-	TRBJ1-1	-	CASSQARLGRGTEAFF	TGTGCCAGCAGCCAGGCTAGGCTGGGGCGAGGCACTGAAGCTTTCTTT
TRBV27	-	TRBJ2-1	TRBD1	CASGPGTGVTGEQFF	TGTGCCAGCGGCCCCGGGACAGGGGTGACGGGTGAGCAGTTCTTC
TRBV7-6	-	TRBJ2-7	-	CASSLERAAGEQYF	TGTGCCAGCAGCCTGGAAAGGGCCGCGGGGGAGCAGTACTTC
TRBV4-3	-	TRBJ2-7	-	CASSQGFGQRYEQYF	TGCGCCAGCAGCCAAGGGTTCGGACAGAGGTACGAGCAGTACTTC
TRBV10-1	-	TRBJ1-5	TRBD1	CASVWAGGRPQHF	TGCGCCAGCGTCTGGGCAGGGGGGAGGCCCCAGCATTTT
TRBV7-8	large	TRBJ1-5	-	CASSLVKGLSNQPQHF	TGTGCCAGCAGCTTAGTTAAGGGTTTGAGCAATCAGCCCCAGCATTTT
TRBV15	-	TRBJ2-1	-	CATSRAHGGGSWEQFF	TGTGCCACCAGCAGAGCCCACGGGGGAGGAAGCTGGGAGCAGTTCTTC
TRBV7-2	-	TRBJ1-5	-	CASSFGAGSQPQHF	TGTGCCAGCAGCTTCGGGGCTGGTAGCCAGCCCCAGCATTTT
TRBV28	-	TRBJ1-2	TRBD1	CASSSGGSNYGYTF	TGTGCCAGCAGTTCAGGGGGTTCAAACTATGGCTACACCTTC
TRBV11-2	-	TRBJ2-7	TRBD2	CASSLEASGREVNF	TGTGCCAGCAGCTTAGAGGCTAGCGGGAGGGAGGTGAACTTC
TRBV18	-	TRBJ2-7	-	CASSPTHSSTYEQYF	TGTGCCAGCTCACCAACCCACTCCTCCACCTACGAGCAGTACTTC
TRBV18	-	TRBJ1-4	-	CASSPPSGFNEKLFF	TGTGCCAGCTCACCACCAAGCGGCTTTAATGAAAAACTGTTTTTT
TRBV11-2	-	TRBJ2-1	-	CASSLDWLALEQFF	TGTGCCAGCAGCTTAGATTGGCTAGCTCTCGAGCAGTTCTTC
TRBV29-1	-	TRBJ2-1	TRBD2	CSVEDHYRGLAGVNEQFF	TGCAGCGTTGAAGATCACTACCGGGGACTAGCGGGAGTCAATGAGCAGTTCTTC
TRBV2	-	TRBJ2-1	TRBD2	CASSEGLAGEENEQFF	TGTGCCAGCAGTGAGGGGCTAGCGGGAGAAGAGAATGAGCAGTTCTTC
TRBV27	-	TRBJ1-1	-	CASSLEALWAPGDTEAFF	TGTGCCAGCAGTTTAGAAGCGTTGTGGGCCCCAGGGGACACTGAAGCTTTCTTT
TRBV5-4	once	TRBJ1-2	TRBD1	CASSDRGPDYGYTF	TGTGCCAGCAGCGACAGGGGGCCGGATTATGGCTACACCTTC
TRBV15	-	TRBJ2-6	-	CATSRGLTGANVLTF	TGTGCCACCAGCAGAGGTCTGACTGGGGCCAACGTCCTGACTTTC
TRBV6-5	-	TRBJ1-2	TRBD1	CASSYTGGAGGYTF	TGTGCCAGCAGTTACACAGGGGGCGCAGGGGGCTACACCTTC
TRBV29-1	-	TRBJ1-4	TRBD1	CSVGQGNGITNEKLFF	TGCAGCGTTGGACAGGGTAACGGGATAACTAATGAAAAACTGTTTTTT
TRBV7-2	-	TRBJ1-5	-	CASSYGDQPQHF	TGTGCCAGCAGCTACGGGGATCAGCCCCAGCATTTT
TRBV18	-	TRBJ2-7	TRBD1	CASSPDSTGALYEQYF	TGTGCCAGCTCACCGGATTCGACAGGGGCTCTCTACGAGCAGTACTTC
TRBV19	-	TRBJ1-5	-	CASTGTFNQPQHF	TGTGCCAGTACCGGGACATTCAATCAGCCCCAGCATTTT
TRBV20-1	-	TRBJ1-4	-	CSARQGEKLFF	TGCAGTGCTAGACAGGGTGAAAAACTGTTTTTT
TRBV28	-	TRBJ2-1	TRBD2	CASRTSGVSSYNEQFF	TGTGCCAGCAGGACTAGCGGGGTTAGCTCCTACAATGAGCAGTTCTTC
TRBV7-6	-	TRBJ2-7	TRBD1	CASSPRPGQGYEQYF	TGTGCCAGCAGCCCAAGACCGGGACAGGGTTACGAGCAGTACTTC
TRBV7-2	-	TRBJ2-7	-	CASSLLNEQYF	TGTGCCAGCAGCTTACTAAACGAGCAGTACTTC